The entry below describes one TCR beta chain. A few counts support this clone. Its specific antigen is unknown. Base-call qualities are not available, and no considerably larger clone is one nucleotide away. The data derive from a study of blood T cell repertoires in COVID-19 (dated by TCRdb to 2020 to 2022). Context from the whole study: Collaborator samples came from the United States, Italy and Spain and covered acute and convalescent phases of COVID-19. HLA class I and class II types, where available, came from metadata supplied by the sample provider rather than from assay-based typing. The samples were drawn from two sources: the first 160 participants of the ongoing ImmuneRACE study, and 950 to 1,500 subjects contributed by 6 global collaborators. Sample metadata almost always included a de-identified subject ID, COVID-19 status, age in years and sex. Subjects who had been exposed to COVID-19, were actively infected with it, or had recovered from it provided the deeply sampled blood TCRbeta repertoires that made up the dataset. The repertoires were released in a freely available public database intended as a resource for research on the immune response to SARS-CoV-2. The material from the prospective study consisted of cDNA or gDNA derived from T cells, B-cell-depleted T cells, or PBMCs.

Another Seattle source contributed samples from volunteer blood donors who had recovered from COVID-19. Collaborating institutions collected whole blood in K2EDTA tubes following their own protocols. For TCRbeta analysis, collaborators shipped samples in one of three forms: frozen whole blood, isolated PBMCs, or DNA extracted from either of those sample types. Results the study describes overall, beyond this receptor: Clinical and demographic metadata were provided uncurated, with the amount varying by source and participant.

The germline V gene specifies SGHTS as CDR1 and YDEGEE as CDR2. The CDR3 goes from the cysteine to the phenylalanine over 16 residues. Only the CDR3 region is kept as DNA, spanning 48 bases read in frame from base 1. V and J lose 1 base and 0 bases, and a span of 10 bases separates them. TCRbeta CDR3 regions were amplified from genomic DNA by means of the immunoSEQ Assay, a bias-controlled multiplex PCR. For the original study's pipeline: Within the assay, amplification of reference gene primers was used to estimate how many nucleated cells each sample contained. Sequence reads were collapsed and filtered to measure the absolute abundance of every unique TCRbeta CDR3 rearrangement. For each sample, productive Simpson clonality was calculated as the square root of Simpson's diversity index across productive rearrangements. TCRdb mirrors the immuneACCESS table, restricted to in-frame sequences. Some clones are absent from its copies; in checked studies, under half trace to an unresolved V gene, and the reason for the others is unknown. For V, J and clone size, that table is used; D and trimming come from the DNA. The sample yields over 200,000 clones; around nine tenths were counted once. Jointly, the top ten make up more than 5.5% of the sample.

Sequenced: peripheral blood. This receptor was obtained from a man aged 60 to 75 who had recovered from COVID-19. The chain is made from TRBV5-8 and TRBJ1-4; possibly the D gene is TRBD1, per 5 matching bases. The bases are TGTGCCAGCAGCTTGTATGGGACTACAACTAATGAAAAACTGTTTTTT. Its protein reads: CASSLYGTTTNEKLFF.